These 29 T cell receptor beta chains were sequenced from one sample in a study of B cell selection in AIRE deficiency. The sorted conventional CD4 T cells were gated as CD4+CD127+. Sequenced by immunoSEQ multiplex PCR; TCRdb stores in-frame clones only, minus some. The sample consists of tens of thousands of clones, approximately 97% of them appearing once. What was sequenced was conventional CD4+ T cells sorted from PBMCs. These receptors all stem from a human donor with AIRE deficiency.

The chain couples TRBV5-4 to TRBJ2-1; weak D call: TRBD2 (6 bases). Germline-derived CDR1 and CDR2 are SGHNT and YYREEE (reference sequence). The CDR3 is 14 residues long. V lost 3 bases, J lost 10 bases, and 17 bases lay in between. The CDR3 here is CASSSLGGSREQFF. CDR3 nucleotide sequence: TGTGCCAGCAGCTCCTTGGGGGGTAGCAGAGAGCAGTTCTTC. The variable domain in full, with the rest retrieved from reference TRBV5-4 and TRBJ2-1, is ETGVTQSPTHLIKTRGQQVTLRCSSQSGHNTVSWYQQALGQGPQFIFQYYREEENGRGNFPPRFSGLQFPNYSSELNVNALELDDSALYLCASSSLGGSREQFFGPGTRLTVL.

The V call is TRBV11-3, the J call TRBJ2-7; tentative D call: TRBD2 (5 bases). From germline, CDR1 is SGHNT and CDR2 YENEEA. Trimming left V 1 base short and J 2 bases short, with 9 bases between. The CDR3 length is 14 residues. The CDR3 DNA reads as TGTGCCAGCAGCTTAGTAGCGAATGCCTACGAGCAGTACTTC. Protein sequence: CASSLVANAYEQYF.

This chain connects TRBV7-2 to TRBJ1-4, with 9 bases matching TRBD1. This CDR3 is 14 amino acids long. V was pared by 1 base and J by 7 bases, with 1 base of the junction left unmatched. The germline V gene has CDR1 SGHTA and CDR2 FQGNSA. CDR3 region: CASSLGTGAEKLFF. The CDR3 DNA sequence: TGTGCCAGCAGCTTAGGGACAGGGGCTGAAAAACTGTTTTTT.

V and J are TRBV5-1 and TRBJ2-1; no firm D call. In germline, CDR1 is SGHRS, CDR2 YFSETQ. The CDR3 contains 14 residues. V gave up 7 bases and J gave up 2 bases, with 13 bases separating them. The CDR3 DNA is TGCGCCAGCTCGTTTGAGACACCCTACAATGAGCAGTTCTTC. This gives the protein CASSFETPYNEQFF.

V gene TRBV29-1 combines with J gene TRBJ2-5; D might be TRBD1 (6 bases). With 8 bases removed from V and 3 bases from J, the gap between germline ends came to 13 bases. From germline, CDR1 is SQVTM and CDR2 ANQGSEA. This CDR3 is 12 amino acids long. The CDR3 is CSLRNREETQYF. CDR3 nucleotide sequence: TGCAGCCTGCGAAACAGGGAAGAGACCCAGTACTTC.

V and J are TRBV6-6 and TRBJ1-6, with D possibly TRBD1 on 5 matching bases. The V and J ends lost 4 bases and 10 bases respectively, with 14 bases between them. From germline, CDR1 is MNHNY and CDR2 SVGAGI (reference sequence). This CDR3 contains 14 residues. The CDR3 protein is CASSWQGGSSPLHF. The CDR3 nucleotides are TGTGCCAGCAGTTGGCAGGGAGGCAGCTCACCCCTCCACTTT.

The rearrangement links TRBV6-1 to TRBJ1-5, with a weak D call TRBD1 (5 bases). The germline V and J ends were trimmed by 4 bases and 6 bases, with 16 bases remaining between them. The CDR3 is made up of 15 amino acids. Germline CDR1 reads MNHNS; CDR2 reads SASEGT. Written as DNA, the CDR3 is TGTGCCAGCAGTGGAGAACCAGGGAGGCGTCAGCCCCAGCATTTT. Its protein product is CASSGEPGRRQPQHF.

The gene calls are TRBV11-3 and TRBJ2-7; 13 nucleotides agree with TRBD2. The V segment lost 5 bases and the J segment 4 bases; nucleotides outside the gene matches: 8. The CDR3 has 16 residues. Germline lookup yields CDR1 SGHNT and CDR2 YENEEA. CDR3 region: CASSLLAGGPRYEQYF. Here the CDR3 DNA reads TGTGCCAGCAGCCTACTAGCGGGAGGGCCCCGGTACGAGCAGTACTTC.

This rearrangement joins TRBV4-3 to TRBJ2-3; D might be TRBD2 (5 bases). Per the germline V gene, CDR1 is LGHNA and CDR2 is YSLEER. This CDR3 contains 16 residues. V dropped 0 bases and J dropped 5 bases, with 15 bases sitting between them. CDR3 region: CASSQEGVLERDTQYF. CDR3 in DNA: TGCGCCAGCAGCCAAGAGGGAGTGCTGGAAAGAGATACGCAGTATTTT.

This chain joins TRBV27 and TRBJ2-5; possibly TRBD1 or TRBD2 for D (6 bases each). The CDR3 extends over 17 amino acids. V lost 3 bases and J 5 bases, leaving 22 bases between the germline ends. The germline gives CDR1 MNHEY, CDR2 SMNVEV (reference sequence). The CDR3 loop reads CASSLNSWDRRGETQYF. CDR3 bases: TGTGCCAGCAGTTTGAATTCTTGGGACCGGAGGGGGGAGACCCAGTACTTC.

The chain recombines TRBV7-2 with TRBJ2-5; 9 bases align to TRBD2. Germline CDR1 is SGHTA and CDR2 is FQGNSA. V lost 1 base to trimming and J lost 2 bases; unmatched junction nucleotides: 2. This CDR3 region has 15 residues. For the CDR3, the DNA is TGTGCCAGCAGCTTAGTGCTAGCGGGGCAAGAGACCCAGTACTTC. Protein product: CASSLVLAGQETQYF.

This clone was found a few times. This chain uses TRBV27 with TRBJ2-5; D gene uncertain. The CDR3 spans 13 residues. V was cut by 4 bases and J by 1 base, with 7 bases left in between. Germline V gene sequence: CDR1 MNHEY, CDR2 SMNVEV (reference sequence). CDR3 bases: TGTGCCAGCAGTTGGCGGCCCCAAGAGACCCAGTACTTC. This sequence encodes CASSWRPQETQYF.

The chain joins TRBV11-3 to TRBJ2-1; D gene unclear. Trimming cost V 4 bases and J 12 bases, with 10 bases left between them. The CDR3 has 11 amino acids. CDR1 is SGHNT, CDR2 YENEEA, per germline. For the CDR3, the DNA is TGTGCCAGCAGCTCCCGGCTATTGCAGTTCTTC. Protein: CASSSRLLQFF. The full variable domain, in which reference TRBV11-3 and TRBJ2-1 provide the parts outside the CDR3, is EAGVVQSPRYKIIEKKQPVAFWCNPISGHNTLYWYLQNLGQGPELLIRYENEEAVDDSQLPKDRFSAERLKGVDSTLKIQPAELGDSAVYLCASSSRLLQFFGPGTRLTVL.

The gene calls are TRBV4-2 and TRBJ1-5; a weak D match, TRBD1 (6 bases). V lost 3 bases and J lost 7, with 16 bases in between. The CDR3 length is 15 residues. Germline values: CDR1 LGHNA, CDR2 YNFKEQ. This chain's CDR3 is CASSQVGGRVQPQHF. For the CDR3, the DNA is TGTGCCAGCAGCCAGGTTGGGGGGCGGGTCCAGCCCCAGCATTTT.

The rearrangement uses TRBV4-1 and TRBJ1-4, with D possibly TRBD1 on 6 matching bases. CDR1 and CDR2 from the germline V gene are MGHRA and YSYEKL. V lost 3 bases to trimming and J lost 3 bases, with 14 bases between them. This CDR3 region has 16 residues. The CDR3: CASSQGQTGPNEKLFF. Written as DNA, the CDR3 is TGCGCCAGCAGCCAGGGCCAGACAGGTCCTAATGAAAAACTGTTTTTT.

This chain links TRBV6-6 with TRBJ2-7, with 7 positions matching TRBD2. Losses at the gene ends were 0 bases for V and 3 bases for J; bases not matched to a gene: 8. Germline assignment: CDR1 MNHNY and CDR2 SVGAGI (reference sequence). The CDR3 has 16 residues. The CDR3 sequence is CASSYSAIAGNYEQYF. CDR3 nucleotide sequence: TGTGCCAGCAGTTACTCGGCGATAGCGGGCAACTACGAGCAGTACTTC.

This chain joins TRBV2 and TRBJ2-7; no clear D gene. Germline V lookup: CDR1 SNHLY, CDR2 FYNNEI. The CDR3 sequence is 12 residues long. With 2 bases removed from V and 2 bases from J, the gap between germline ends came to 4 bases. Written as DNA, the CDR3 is TGTGCCAGCAGTGAACTAACCTACGAGCAGTACTTC. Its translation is CASSELTYEQYF.

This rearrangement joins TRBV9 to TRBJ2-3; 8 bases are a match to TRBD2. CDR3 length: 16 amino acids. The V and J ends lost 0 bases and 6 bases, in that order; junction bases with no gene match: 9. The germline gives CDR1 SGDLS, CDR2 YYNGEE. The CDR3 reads CASSVAMAGGGDTQYF. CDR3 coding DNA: TGTGCCAGCAGCGTAGCTATGGCGGGGGGTGGGGATACGCAGTATTTT. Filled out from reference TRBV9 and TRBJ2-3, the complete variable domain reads DSGVTQTPKHLITATGQRVTLRCSPRSGDLSVYWYQQSLDQGLQFLIQYYNGEERAKGNILERFSAQQFPDLHSELNLSSLELGDSALYFCASSVAMAGGGDTQYFGPGTRLTVL.

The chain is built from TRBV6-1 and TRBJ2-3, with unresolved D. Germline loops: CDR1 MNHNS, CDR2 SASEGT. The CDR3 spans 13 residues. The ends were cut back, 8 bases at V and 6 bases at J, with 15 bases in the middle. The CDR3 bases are TGTGCCAGCGACGAAGTACTCTTTGATACGCAGTATTTT. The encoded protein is CASDEVLFDTQYF.

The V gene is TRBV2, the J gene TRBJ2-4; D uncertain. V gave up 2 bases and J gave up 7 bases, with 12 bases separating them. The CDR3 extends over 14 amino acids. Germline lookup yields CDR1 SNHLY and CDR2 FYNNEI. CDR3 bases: TGTGCCAGCAGTGAACTAAAAGGCGAGAACATTCAGTACTTC. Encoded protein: CASSELKGENIQYF.

CDR3 region: CASSDWAGTGGDTQYF. CDR3 in DNA: TGTGCCAGCAGTGATTGGGCCGGGACAGGGGGTGATACGCAGTATTTT. V usage is TRBV2 and J usage is TRBJ2-3; 11 nucleotides line up with TRBD1. Germline V gene lookup returns CDR1 SNHLY and CDR2 FYNNEI. The V segment lost 3 bases and the J segment 6 bases; nucleotides outside the gene matches: 8. The CDR3 is 16 residues long.

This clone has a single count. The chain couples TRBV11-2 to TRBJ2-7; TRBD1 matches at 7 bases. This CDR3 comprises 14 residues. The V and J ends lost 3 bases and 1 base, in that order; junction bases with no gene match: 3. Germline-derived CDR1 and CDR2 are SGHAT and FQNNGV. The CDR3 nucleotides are TGTGCCAGCAGCTTTACAGGGGTTTCCTACGAGCAGTACTTC. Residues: CASSFTGVSYEQYF.

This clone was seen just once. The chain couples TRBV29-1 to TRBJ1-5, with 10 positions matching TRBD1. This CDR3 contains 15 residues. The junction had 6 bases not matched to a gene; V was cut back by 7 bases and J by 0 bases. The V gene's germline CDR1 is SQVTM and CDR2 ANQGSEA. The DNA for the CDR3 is TGCAGCGGCGGACAGGGGGTTTATAGCAATCAGCCCCAGCATTTT. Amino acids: CSGGQGVYSNQPQHF.

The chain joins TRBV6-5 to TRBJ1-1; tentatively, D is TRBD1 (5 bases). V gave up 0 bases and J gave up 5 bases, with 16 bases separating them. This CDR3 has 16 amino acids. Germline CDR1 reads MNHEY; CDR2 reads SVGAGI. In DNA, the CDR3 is TGTGCCAGCAGTTACTCGGCAGGGAACCCAGGGACTGAAGCTTTCTTT. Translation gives CASSYSAGNPGTEAFF.

CDR3 in DNA: TGTGCCATCCGACAGGGCCGGAACACTGAAGCTTTCTTT. Its translation is CAIRQGRNTEAFF. This sequence joins TRBV6-1 and TRBJ1-1, with TRBD1 matching 7 bases. Germline V lookup: CDR1 MNHNS, CDR2 SASEGT. V lost 10 bases, J lost 1 base, and 6 bases stayed unmatched. CDR3 length: 13 amino acids.

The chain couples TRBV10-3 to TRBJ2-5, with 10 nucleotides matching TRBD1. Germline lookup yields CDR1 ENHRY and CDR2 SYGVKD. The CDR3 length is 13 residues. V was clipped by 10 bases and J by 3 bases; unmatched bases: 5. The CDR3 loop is CATCGQGEETQYF. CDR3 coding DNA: TGTGCCACCTGCGGACAGGGGGAAGAGACCCAGTACTTC.

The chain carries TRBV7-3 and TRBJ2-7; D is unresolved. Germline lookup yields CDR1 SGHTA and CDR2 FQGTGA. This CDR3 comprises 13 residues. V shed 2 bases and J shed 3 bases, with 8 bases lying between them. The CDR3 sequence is CASSLYVGYEQYF. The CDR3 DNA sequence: TGTGCCAGCAGCTTATATGTGGGCTACGAGCAGTACTTC.

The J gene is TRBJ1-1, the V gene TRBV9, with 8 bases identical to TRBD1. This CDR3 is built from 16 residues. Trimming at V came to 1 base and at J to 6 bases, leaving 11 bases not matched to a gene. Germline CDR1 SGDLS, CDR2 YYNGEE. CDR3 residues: CASSVHPGAGGPEAFF. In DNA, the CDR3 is TGTGCCAGCAGCGTACATCCGGGGGCAGGGGGCCCTGAAGCTTTCTTT.

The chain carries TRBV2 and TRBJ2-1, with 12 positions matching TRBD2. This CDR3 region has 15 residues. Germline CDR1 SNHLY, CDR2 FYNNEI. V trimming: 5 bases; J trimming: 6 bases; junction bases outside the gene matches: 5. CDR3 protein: CASSRSSGRGNEQFF. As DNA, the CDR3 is TGTGCCAGCAGTAGATCTAGCGGGAGGGGCAATGAGCAGTTCTTC.